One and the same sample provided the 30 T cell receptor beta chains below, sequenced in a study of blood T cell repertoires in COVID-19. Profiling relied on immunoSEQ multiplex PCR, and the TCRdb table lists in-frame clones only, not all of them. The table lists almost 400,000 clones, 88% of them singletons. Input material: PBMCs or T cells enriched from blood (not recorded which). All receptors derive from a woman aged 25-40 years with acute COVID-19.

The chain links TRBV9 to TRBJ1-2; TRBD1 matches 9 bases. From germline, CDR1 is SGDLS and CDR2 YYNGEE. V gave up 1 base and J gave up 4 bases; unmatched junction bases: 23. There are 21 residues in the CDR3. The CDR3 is CASSVSAGGWSRQGGIYGYTF. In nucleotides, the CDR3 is TGTGCCAGCAGCGTAAGCGCAGGCGGTTGGAGTCGACAGGGGGGAATCTATGGCTACACCTTC.

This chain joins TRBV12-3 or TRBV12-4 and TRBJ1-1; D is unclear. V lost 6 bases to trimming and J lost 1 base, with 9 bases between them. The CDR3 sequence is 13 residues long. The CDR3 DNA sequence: TGTGCCAGCAGCACAGACGGGAACACTGAAGCTTTCTTT. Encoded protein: CASSTDGNTEAFF.

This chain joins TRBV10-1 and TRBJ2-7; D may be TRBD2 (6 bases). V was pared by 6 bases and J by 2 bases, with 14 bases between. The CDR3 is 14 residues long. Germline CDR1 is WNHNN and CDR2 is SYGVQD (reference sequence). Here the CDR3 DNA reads TGCGCCAGCAGCGCCGGGACTGGCACCTACGAGCAGTACTTC. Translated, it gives CASSAGTGTYEQYF.

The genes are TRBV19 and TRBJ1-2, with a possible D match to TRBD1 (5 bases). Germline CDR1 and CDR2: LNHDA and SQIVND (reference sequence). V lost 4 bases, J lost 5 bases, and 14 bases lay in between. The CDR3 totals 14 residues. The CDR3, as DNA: TGTGCCAGTAGTACAACAGGACGGGGGTATGGCTACACCTTC. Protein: CASSTTGRGYGYTF.

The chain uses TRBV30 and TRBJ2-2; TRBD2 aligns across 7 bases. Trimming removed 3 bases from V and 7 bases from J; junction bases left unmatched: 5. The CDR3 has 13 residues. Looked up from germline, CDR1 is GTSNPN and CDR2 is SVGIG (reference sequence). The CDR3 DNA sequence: TGTGCCTGGAGGTGGGGGGGTCACGGGGAGCTGTTTTTT. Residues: CAWRWGGHGELFF.

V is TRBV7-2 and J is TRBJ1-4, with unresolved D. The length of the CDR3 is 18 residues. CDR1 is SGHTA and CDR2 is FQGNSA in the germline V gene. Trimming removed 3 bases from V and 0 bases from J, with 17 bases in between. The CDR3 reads CASSLRPPDGTTNEKLFF. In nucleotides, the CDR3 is TGTGCCAGCAGCTTGAGACCTCCGGACGGGACAACTAATGAAAAACTGTTTTTT.

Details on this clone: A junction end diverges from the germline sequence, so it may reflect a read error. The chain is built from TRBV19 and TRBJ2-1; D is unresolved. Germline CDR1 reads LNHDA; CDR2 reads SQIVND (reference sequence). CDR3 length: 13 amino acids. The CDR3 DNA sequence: TGTGCCAGTAGTAGATCCGCAGGCAATGGGCAGTTCTTC. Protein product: CASSRSAGNGQFF.

The CDR3 DNA reads as TGTGCCAGCAGTCGGTACGGGACAGGGACTGAAAAACTGTTTTTT. Encoded protein: CASSRYGTGTEKLFF. The chain links TRBV27 to TRBJ1-4, with TRBD1 identical over 9 bases. J was trimmed by 7 bases and V by 5 bases; bases with no gene match: 8. The CDR3 is 15 residues long. CDR1 is MNHEY, CDR2 SMNVEV, per germline (reference sequence).

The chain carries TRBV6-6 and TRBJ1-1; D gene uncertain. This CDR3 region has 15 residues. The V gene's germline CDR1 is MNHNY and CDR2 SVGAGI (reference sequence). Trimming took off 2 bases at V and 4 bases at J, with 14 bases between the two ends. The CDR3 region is CASSYAASLPTEAFF. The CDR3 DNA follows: TGTGCCAGCAGTTACGCGGCTTCCCTACCCACTGAAGCTTTCTTT.

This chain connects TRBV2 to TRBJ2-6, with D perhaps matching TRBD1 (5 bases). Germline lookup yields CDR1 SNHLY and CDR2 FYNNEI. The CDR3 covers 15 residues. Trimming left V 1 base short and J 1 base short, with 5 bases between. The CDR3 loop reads CASSEEGSGANVLTF. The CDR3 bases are TGTGCCAGCAGTGAAGAGGGGTCTGGGGCCAACGTCCTGACTTTC.

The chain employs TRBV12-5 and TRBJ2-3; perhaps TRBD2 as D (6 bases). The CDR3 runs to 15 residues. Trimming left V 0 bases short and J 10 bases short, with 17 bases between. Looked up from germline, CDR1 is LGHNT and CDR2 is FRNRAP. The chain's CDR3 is CASGLVPDYPLAQYF. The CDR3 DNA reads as TGTGCTAGTGGTTTGGTGCCGGACTACCCGCTTGCGCAGTATTTT.

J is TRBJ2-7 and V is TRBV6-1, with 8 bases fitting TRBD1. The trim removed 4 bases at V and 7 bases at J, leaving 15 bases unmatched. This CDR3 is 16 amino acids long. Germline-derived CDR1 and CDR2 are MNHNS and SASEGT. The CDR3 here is CASSARTGSSTGEQYF. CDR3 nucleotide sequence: TGTGCCAGCAGTGCCCGGACAGGGTCCTCGACGGGGGAGCAGTACTTC.

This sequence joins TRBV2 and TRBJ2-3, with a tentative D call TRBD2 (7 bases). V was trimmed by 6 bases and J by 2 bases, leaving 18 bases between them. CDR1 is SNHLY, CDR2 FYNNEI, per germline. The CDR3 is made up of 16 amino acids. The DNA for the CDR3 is TGTGCCAGCAGCGTCCGTGCGGGGGCCATCACAGATACGCAGTATTTT. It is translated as CASSVRAGAITDTQYF.

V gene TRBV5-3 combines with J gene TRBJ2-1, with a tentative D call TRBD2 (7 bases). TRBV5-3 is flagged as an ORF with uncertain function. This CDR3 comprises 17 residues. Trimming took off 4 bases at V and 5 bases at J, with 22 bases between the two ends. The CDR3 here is CARSPYFEGGRHNEQFF. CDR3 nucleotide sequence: TGTGCCAGAAGCCCCTATTTTGAGGGGGGGAGACACAATGAGCAGTTCTTC.

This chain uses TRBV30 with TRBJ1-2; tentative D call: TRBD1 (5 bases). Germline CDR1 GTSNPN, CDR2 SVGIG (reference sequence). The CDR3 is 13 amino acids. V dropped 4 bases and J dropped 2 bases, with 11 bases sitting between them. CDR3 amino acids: CAWTPGENYGYTF. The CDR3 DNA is TGTGCCTGGACCCCGGGGGAGAACTATGGCTACACCTTC.

The CDR3 region has the DNA TGTGCCAGCAGCGTGACCGGGACAGGGATTAACGAGCAGTACTTC. Amino acids: CASSVTGTGINEQYF. The J gene is TRBJ2-7, the V gene TRBV11-2; TRBD1 aligns across 9 bases. Losses at the gene ends were 5 bases for V and 5 bases for J; bases not matched to a gene: 10. CDR3 length: 15 residues. The germline gives CDR1 SGHAT, CDR2 FQNNGV.

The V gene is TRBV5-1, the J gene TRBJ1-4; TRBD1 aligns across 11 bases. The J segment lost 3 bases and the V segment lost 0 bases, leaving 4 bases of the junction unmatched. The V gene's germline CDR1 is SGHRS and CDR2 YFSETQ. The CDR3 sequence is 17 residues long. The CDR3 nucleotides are TGCGCCAGCAGCTTGGCCGGGACAGGGGGATCTAATGAAAAACTGTTTTTT. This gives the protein CASSLAGTGGSNEKLFF.

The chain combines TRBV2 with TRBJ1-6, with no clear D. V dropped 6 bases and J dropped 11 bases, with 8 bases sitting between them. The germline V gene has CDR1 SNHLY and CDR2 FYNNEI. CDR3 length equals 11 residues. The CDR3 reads CASSEEPPLHF. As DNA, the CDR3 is TGTGCCAGCAGCGAGGAACCACCCCTCCACTTT.

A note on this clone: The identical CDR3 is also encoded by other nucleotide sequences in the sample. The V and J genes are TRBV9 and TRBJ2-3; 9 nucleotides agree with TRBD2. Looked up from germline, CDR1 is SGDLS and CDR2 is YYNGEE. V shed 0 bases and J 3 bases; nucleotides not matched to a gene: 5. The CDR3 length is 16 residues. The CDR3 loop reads CASSVGVSGGTDTQYF. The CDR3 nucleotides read TGTGCCAGCAGCGTAGGTGTTAGCGGGGGTACAGATACGCAGTATTTT.

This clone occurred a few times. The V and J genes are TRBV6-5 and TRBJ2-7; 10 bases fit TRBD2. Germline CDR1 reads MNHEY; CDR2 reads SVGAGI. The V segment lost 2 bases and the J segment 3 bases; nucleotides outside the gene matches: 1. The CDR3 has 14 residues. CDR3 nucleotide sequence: TGTGCCAGCAGTTACAAGCGGGGGGGCTACGAGCAGTACTTC. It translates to CASSYKRGGYEQYF.

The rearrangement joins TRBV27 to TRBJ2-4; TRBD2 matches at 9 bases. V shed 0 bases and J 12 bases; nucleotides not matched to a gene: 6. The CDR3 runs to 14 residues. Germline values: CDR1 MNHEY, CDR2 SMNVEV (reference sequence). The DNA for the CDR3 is TGTGCCAGCAGTTTATCGGTAGCGGGGGTGGATCAGTACTTC. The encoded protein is CASSLSVAGVDQYF.

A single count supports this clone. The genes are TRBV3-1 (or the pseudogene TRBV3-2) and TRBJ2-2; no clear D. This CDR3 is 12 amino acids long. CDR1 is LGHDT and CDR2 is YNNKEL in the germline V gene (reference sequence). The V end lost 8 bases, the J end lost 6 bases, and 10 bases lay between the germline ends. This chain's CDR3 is CASLSLAGELFF. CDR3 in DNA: TGTGCCAGCCTATCGCTCGCCGGGGAGCTGTTTTTT.

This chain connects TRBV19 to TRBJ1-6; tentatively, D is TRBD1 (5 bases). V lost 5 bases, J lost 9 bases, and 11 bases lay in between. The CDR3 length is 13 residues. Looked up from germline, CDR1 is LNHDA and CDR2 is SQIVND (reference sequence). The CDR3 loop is CASSPREGSPLHF. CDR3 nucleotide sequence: TGTGCCAGTAGTCCCAGGGAGGGTTCACCCCTCCACTTT.

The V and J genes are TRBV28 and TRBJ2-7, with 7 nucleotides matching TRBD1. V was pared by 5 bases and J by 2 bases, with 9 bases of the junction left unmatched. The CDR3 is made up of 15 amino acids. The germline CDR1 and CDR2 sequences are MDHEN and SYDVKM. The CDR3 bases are TGTGCCAGCAGTCAAAGGACAGGCCCCCCCTACGAGCAGTACTTC. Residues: CASSQRTGPPYEQYF.

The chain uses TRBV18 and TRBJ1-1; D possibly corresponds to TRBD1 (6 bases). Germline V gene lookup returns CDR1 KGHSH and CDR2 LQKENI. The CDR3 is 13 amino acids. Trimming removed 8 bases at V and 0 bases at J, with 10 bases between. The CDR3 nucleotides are TGTGCCAGCCAACAGGGCCTGAACACTGAAGCTTTCTTT. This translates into CASQQGLNTEAFF.

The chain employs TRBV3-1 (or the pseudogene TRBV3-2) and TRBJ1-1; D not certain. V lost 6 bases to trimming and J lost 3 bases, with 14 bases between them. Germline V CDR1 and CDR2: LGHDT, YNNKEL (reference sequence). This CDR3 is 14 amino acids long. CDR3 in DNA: TGTGCCAGCAGAAGCCGGGTTCGCGACACTGAAGCTTTCTTT. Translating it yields CASRSRVRDTEAFF.

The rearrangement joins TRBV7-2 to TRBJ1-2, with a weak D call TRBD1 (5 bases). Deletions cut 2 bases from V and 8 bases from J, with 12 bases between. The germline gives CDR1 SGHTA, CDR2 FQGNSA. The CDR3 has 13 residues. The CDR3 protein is CASSLQGSGGYTF. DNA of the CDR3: TGTGCCAGCAGCTTACAGGGAAGTGGGGGCTACACCTTC.

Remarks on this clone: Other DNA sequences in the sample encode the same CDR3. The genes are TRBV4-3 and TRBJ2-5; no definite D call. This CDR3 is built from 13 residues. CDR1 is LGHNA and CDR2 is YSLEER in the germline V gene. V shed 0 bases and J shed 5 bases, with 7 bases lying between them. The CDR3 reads CASSQDFGETQYF. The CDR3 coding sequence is TGCGCCAGCAGCCAAGACTTCGGGGAGACCCAGTACTTC.

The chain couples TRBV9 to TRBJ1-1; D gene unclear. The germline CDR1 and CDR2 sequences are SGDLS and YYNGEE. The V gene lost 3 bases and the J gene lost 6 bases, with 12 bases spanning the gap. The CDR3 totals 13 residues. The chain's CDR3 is CASSGTVNPEAFF. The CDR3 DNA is TGTGCCAGCAGCGGTACAGTCAACCCTGAAGCTTTCTTT.

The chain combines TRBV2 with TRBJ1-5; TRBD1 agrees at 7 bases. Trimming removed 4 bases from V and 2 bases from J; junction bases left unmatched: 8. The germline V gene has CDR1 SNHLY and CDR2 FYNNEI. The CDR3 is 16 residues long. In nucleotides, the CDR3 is TGTGCCAGCAGTGGGAGAAAAGGGGGCGGCAATCAGCCCCAGCATTTT. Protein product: CASSGRKGGGNQPQHF. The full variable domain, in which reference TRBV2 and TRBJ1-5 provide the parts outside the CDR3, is EPEVTQTPSHQVTQMGQEVILRCVPISNHLYFYWYRQILGQKVEFLVSFYNNEISEKSEIFDDQFSVERPDGSNFTLKIRSTKLEDSAMYFCASSGRKGGGNQPQHFGDGTRLSIL.